These 14 T cell receptor beta chains were sequenced from one sample in a study of OX40 agonist ivuxolimab in advanced cancers. Measured with immunoSEQ multiplex PCR; TCRdb has only the in-frame clones, and not every one. The sample shows roughly 61,000 clones, 88% of them seen only once. Sequences were derived from CD4+ or CD8+ T cells sorted from blood, sampled in a trial of the OX40 agonist ivuxolimab. Every receptor here comes from an adult with an advanced solid tumor such as melanoma, head and neck, liver or kidney cancer.

V gene TRBV13 combines with J gene TRBJ2-5; 13 bases map to TRBD2. The CDR3 has 16 amino acids. Germline CDR1 is PRHDT and CDR2 is FYEKMQ (reference sequence). The trim removed 2 bases at V and 4 bases at J, leaving 4 bases unmatched. The CDR3 here is CASSLKGLAGLETQYF. As DNA, the CDR3 is TGTGCCAGCAGCTTAAAGGGACTAGCGGGGTTAGAGACCCAGTACTTC.

The chain couples TRBV15 to TRBJ2-1; the match to TRBD2 covers 7 bases. Germline trimming cut 5 bases from V and 7 bases from J; bases unmatched to any gene: 17. This CDR3 is built from 17 residues. Per the germline V gene, CDR1 is LNHNV and CDR2 is YYDKDF (reference sequence). CDR3 amino acids: CATSSKVGRAQNNEQFF. CDR3 bases: TGTGCCACCAGCTCCAAGGTTGGGAGGGCGCAGAATAATGAGCAGTTCTTC.

The V call is TRBV29-1, the J call TRBJ2-5; 8 bases align to TRBD2. Germline lookup yields CDR1 SQVTM and CDR2 ANQGSEA. The CDR3 is 13 amino acids. The DNA for the CDR3 is TGCACCGTCTCACTAGCGGATGGGGAGACCCAGTACTTC. This gives the protein CTVSLADGETQYF.

The chain couples TRBV5-6 to TRBJ2-7, with TRBD2 matching 7 bases. In germline, CDR1 is SGHDT, CDR2 YYEEEE. V lost 2 bases to trimming and J lost 4 bases; unmatched junction nucleotides: 9. The CDR3 extends over 15 amino acids. The CDR3 loop is CASSLAGGERYEQYF. CDR3 DNA sequence: TGTGCCAGCAGCTTAGCTGGGGGGGAGAGGTACGAGCAGTACTTC.

The gene calls are TRBV18 and TRBJ2-1; no reliable D call. The CDR3 loop spans 13 amino acids. The germline V gene encodes CDR1 KGHSH and CDR2 LQKENI. Trimming stripped 6 bases from V and 4 bases from J, with 10 bases between. The CDR3 DNA sequence: TGTGCCAGCTCTCCCGATCAGTACAATGAGCAGTTCTTC. Its protein is CASSPDQYNEQFF.

The rearrangement uses TRBV29-1 and TRBJ2-3; 9 nucleotides match TRBD2. With 4 bases clipped from V and 4 bases from J, the junction kept 6 bases outside the gene matches. Germline V CDR1 and CDR2: SQVTM, ANQGSEA. The CDR3 contains 14 residues. CDR3 sequence (DNA): TGCAGCGTTGTCTCAGCGGGAGGCTCAGATACGCAGTATTTT. Encoded protein: CSVVSAGGSDTQYF.

The V and J genes are TRBV29-1 and TRBJ2-7; TRBD1 is a possible D gene (5 bases). Germline V gene sequence: CDR1 SQVTM, CDR2 ANQGSEA. V lost 2 bases and J 5 bases, leaving 10 bases between the germline ends. The CDR3 is 12 residues long. CDR3: CSVENQGDEQYF. In DNA form, the CDR3 reads TGCAGCGTTGAAAATCAGGGCGACGAGCAGTACTTC.

V usage is TRBV11-2 and J usage is TRBJ2-1, with D hard to call. The V end was cut by 4 bases, the J end by 11 bases, with 9 bases between. There are 11 residues in the CDR3. Germline CDR1 is SGHAT and CDR2 is FQNNGV. CDR3 residues: CASSSSWKQFF. Written as DNA, the CDR3 is TGTGCCAGCAGCTCAAGTTGGAAGCAGTTCTTC.

The chain employs TRBV7-8 and TRBJ2-5, with 9 bases lining up with TRBD1. The tail of the sequence fits TRBJ2-7 better, so the J call may be wrong. Germline-derived CDR1 and CDR2 are SGHVS and FQNEAQ. This CDR3 contains 14 residues. The DNA for the CDR3 is TGTGCCAGCAGCTTAGGTGGGACAGGGTTCGAGCAGTACTTC. Amino acid sequence: CASSLGGTGFEQYF.

The genes are TRBV13 and TRBJ2-7, with 15 bases lining up with TRBD2. Germline CDR1 PRHDT, CDR2 FYEKMQ (reference sequence). V trimming: 4 bases; J trimming: 1 base; junction bases outside the gene matches: 5. The CDR3 is made up of 17 amino acids. The CDR3 sequence is CASSWGGLAGGSYEQYF. CDR3 coding DNA: TGTGCCAGCAGCTGGGGGGGACTAGCGGGAGGATCCTACGAGCAGTACTTC. Complete variable domain (other parts from reference TRBV13 and TRBJ2-7): AAGVIQSPRHLIKEKRETATLKCYPIPRHDTVYWYQQGPGQDPQFLISFYEKMQSDKGSIPDRFSAQQFSDYHSELNMSSLELGDSALYFCASSWGGLAGGSYEQYFGPGTRLTVT.

This rearrangement joins TRBV5-6 to TRBJ1-2; no firm D call. The germline V gene has CDR1 SGHDT and CDR2 YYEEEE. The CDR3 contains 15 residues. Trimming took off 3 bases at V and 3 bases at J, with 15 bases between the two ends. The CDR3 reads CASSWAGVMDYGYTF. The CDR3 DNA reads TGTGCCAGCAGCTGGGCCGGGGTAATGGACTATGGCTACACCTTC. Complete variable domain (other parts from reference TRBV5-6 and TRBJ1-2): DAGVTQSPTHLIKTRGQQVTLRCSPKSGHDTVSWYQQALGQGPQFIFQYYEEEERQRGNFPDRFSGHQFPNYSSELNVNALLLGDSALYLCASSWAGVMDYGYTFGSGTRLTVV.

The chain couples TRBV27 to TRBJ2-2, with 10 bases matching TRBD2. The V gene end was trimmed by 8 bases and the J gene end by 3 bases; junction bases not matched to a gene: 12. The CDR3 totals 17 residues. The germline V gene has CDR1 MNHEY and CDR2 SMNVEV (reference sequence). In DNA, the CDR3 is TGTGCCAGCTCCTTCTCTAGCGGGAGATTCTACACCGGGGAGCTGTTTTTT. Translated: CASSFSSGRFYTGELFF.

V and J are TRBV30 and TRBJ1-6, with a tentative D call TRBD1 (5 bases). Looked up from germline, CDR1 is GTSNPN and CDR2 is SVGIG (reference sequence). The CDR3 sequence is 14 residues long. Deletions cut 5 bases from V and 9 bases from J, with 17 bases between. CDR3 nucleotide sequence: TGTGCCTGGGCATTGGGGGGAAATGGTTCACCCCTCCACTTT. This translates into CAWALGGNGSPLHF. Using reference TRBV30 and TRBJ1-6 for the parts outside the CDR3, the full variable domain is SQTIHQWPATLVQPVGSPLSLECTVEGTSNPNLYWYRQAAGRGLQLLFYSVGIGQISSEVPQNLSASRPQDRQFILSSKKLLLSDSGFYLCAWALGGNGSPLHFGNGTRLTVT.

J is TRBJ2-7 and V is TRBV2; D gene unclear. The CDR3 totals 13 residues. CDR1 is SNHLY, CDR2 FYNNEI, per germline. Trimming took 2 bases from V and 0 from J, leaving 5 bases between them. The CDR3 DNA is TGTGCCAGCAGTGAACCCCACTCCTACGAGCAGTACTTC. Encoded protein: CASSEPHSYEQYF.